The sequence of this T cell receptor beta chain was determined in a study of OX40 agonist ivuxolimab in advanced cancers. Study overall: Each patient was given ivuxolimab into a vein every 2 weeks, at 0.01 to 10 mg/kg. Therapy given before enrollment (anti-PD-1, anti-PD-L1 or anti-CTLA-4) was allowed, and around 41% had some.

Only in-frame clones appear in the TCRdb table, and some are missing; sequencing was by immunoSEQ multiplex PCR. Here the sample spans over 55,000 clones, 70% to 85% being singletons. The study sampled blood at baseline, cycle 4 day 1, and cycle 7 day 1. The CDR3 is 16 residues long. The V gene lost 5 bases and the J gene lost 0 bases, with 15 bases spanning the gap. Germline V CDR1 and CDR2: MDHEN, SYDVKM. The V call is TRBV28, the J call TRBJ2-3; D call uncertain. This TCR derives from an adult with an advanced solid tumor such as melanoma, head and neck, liver or kidney cancer. This sample comprised CD4+ or CD8+ T cells sorted from blood, obtained in a trial of the OX40 agonist ivuxolimab. The CDR3 sequence: CASSPIRVASTDTQYF. CDR3 sequence (DNA): TGTGCCAGCAGTCCCATTAGGGTGGCTAGCACAGATACGCAGTATTTT.